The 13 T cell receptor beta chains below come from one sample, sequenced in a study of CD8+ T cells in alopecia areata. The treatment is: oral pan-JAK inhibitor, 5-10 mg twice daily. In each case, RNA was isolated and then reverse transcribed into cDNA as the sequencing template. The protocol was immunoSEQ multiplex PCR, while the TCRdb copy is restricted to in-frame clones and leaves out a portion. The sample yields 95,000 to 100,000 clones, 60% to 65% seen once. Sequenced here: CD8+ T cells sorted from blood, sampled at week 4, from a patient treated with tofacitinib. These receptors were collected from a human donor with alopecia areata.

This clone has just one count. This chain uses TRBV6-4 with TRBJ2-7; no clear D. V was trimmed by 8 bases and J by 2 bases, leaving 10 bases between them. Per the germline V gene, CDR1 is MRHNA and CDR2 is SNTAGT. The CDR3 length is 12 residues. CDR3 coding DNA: TGTGCCAGCGCAGCCGGACCCTACGAGCAGTACTTC. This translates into CASAAGPYEQYF.

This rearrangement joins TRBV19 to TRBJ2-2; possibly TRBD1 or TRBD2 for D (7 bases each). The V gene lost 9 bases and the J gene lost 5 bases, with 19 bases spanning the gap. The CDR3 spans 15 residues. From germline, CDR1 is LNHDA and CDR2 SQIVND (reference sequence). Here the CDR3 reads CASKPRGGQTGELFF. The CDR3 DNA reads TGTGCCAGCAAACCCAGGGGGGGTCAGACCGGGGAGCTGTTTTTT.

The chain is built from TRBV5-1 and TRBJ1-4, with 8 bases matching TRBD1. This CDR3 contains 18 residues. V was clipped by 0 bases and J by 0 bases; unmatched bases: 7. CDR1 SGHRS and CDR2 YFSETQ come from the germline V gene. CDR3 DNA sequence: TGCGCCAGCAGCTTGGGGGCCGGGACAGGCACAACTAATGAAAAACTGTTTTTT. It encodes CASSLGAGTGTTNEKLFF.

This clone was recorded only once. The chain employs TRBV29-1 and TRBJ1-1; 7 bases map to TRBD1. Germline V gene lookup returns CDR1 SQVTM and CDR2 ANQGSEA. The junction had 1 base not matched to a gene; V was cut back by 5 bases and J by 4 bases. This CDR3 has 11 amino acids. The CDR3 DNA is TGCAGCGTTTACAGGGGCACTGAAGCTTTCTTT. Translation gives CSVYRGTEAFF.

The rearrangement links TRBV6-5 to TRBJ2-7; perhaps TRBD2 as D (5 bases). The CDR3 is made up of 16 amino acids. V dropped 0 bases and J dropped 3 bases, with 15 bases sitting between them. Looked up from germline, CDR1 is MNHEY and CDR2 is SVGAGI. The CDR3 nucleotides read TGTGCCAGCAGTTACTCATCTGGGGAGCCCTTCTACGAGCAGTACTTC. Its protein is CASSYSSGEPFYEQYF.

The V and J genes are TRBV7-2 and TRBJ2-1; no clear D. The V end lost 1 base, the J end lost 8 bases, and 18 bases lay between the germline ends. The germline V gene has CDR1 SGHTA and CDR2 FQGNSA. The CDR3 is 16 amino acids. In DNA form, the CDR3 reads TGTGCCAGCAGCTTAGGCGGACGGGCCCTGACGGATGAGCAGTTCTTC. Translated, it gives CASSLGGRALTDEQFF. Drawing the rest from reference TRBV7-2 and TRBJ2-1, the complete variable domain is GAGVSQSPSNKVTEKGKDVELRCDPISGHTALYWYRQSLGQGLEFLIYFQGNSAPDKSGLPSDRFSAERTGGSVSTLTIQRTQQEDSAVYLCASSLGGRALTDEQFFGPGTRLTVL.

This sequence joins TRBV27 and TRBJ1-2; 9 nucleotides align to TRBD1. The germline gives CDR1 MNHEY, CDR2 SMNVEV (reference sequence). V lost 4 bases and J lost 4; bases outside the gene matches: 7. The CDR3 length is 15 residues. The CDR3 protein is CASSWTGAPSYGYTF. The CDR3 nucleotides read TGTGCCAGCAGTTGGACAGGGGCTCCAAGCTATGGCTACACCTTC.

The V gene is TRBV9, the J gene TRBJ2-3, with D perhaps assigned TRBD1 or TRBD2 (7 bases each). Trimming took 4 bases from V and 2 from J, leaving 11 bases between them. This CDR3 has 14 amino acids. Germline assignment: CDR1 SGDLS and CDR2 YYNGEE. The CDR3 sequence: CASSQGGNTDTQYF. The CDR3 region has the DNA TGTGCCAGCAGCCAGGGGGGGAACACAGATACGCAGTATTTT.

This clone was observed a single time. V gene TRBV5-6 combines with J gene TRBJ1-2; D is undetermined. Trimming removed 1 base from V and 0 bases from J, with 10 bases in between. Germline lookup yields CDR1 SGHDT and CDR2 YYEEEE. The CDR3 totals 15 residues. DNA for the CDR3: TGTGCCAGCAGCTTGTTACCGCCAGCTAACTATGGCTACACCTTC. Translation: CASSLLPPANYGYTF.

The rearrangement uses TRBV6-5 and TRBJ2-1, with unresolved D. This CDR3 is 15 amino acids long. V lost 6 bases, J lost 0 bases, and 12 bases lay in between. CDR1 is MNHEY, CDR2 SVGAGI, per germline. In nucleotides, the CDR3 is TGTGCCAGCAGCTTCGGCGAGACCTCCTACAATGAGCAGTTCTTC. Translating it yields CASSFGETSYNEQFF.

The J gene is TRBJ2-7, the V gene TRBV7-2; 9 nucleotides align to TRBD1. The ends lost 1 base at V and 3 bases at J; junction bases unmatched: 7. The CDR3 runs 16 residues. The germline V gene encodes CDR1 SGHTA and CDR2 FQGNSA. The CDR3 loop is CASSLGRQGGIYEQYF. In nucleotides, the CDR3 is TGTGCCAGCAGCTTAGGTAGACAGGGGGGAATCTACGAGCAGTACTTC.

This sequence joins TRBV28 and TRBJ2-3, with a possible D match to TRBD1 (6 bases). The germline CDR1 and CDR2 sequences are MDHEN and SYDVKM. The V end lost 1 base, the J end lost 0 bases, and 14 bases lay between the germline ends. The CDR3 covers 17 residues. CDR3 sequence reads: CASSLLGQGLSTDTQYF. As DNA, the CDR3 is TGTGCCAGCAGTTTATTGGGGCAGGGGTTAAGCACAGATACGCAGTATTTT.

CDR3 residues: CASSPPMGINYGYTF. In DNA form, the CDR3 reads TGTGCCAGCTCACCACCAATGGGGATAAACTATGGCTACACCTTC. The chain couples TRBV18 to TRBJ1-2; D not certain. The CDR3 extends over 15 amino acids. V dropped 0 bases and J dropped 2 bases, with 10 bases sitting between them. Germline V gene lookup returns CDR1 KGHSH and CDR2 LQKENI.